This T cell receptor (beta chain) came from a study of OX40 agonist ivuxolimab in advanced cancers. Turning to the study itself: Dose-escalation patients were diagnosed with hepatocellular carcinoma, melanoma, renal cell cancer or head and neck cancer.

Any history of autoimmune disease or systemic immunosuppression disqualified patients. Samples of blood were obtained at baseline, on cycle 4 day 1, and on cycle 7 day 1. Profiling relied on immunoSEQ multiplex PCR, and the TCRdb table lists in-frame clones only, not all of them. The sample lists tens of thousands of clones; around 92% were seen once. V was pared by 3 bases and J by 5 bases, with 5 bases of the junction left unmatched. The CDR3 loop spans 14 amino acids. Germline values: CDR1 GTSNPN, CDR2 SVGIG (reference sequence). Study-wide points: Among expanded peripheral T cells, antigen specificity went undetermined.

Worth noting for this clone: Its antigen is undetermined.

The source is an adult with an advanced solid tumor such as melanoma, head and neck, liver or kidney cancer. The gene calls are TRBV30 and TRBJ1-4; 8 bases fit TRBD1. The specimen comprised CD4+ or CD8+ T cells sorted from blood, sampled in a trial of the OX40 agonist ivuxolimab. The CDR3 region is CAWSLRQGNEKLFF. The CDR3 bases are TGTGCCTGGAGCCTAAGACAGGGGAATGAAAAACTGTTTTTT.